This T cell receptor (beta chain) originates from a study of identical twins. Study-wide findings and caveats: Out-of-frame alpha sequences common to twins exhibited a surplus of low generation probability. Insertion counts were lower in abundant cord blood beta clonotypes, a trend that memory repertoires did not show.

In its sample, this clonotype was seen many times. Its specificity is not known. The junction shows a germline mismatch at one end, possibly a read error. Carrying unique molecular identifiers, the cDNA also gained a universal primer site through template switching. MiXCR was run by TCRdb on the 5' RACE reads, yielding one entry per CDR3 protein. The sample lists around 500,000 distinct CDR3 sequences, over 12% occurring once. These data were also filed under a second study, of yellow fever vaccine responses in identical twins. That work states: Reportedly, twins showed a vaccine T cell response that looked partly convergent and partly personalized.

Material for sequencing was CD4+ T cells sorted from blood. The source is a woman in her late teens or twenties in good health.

In nucleotides, the CDR3 is TGTGCCAGCAGTTACTCGGGACTAGCGAATGTTTTTTTT. It yields the protein CASSYSGLANVFF. The chain links TRBV6-6 to TRBJ2-3, with 10 bases lining up with TRBD2. Germline loops: CDR1 MNHNY, CDR2 SVGAGI (reference sequence). The CDR3 contains 13 residues.